This T cell receptor beta chain was observed in a study of blood T cell repertoires in COVID-19. The V gene lost 3 bases and the J gene lost 7 bases, with 19 bases spanning the gap. The germline V gene has CDR1 SGHTS and CDR2 YDEGEE. The length of the CDR3 is 16 residues. Libraries were prepared by immunoSEQ multiplex PCR; TCRdb keeps only in-frame clonotypes and omits some of them. The sample shows some 300,000 clones, 75% to 90% of them seen only once. The rearrangement uses TRBV5-8 and TRBJ1-4, with D possibly being TRBD1 (6 bases). Material: peripheral blood. The TCR comes from a woman aged 65 to 85 with COVID-19, enrolled during active disease. CDR3 in DNA: TGTGCCAGCAGCTACTTACAGGGAAGGGGCAGTGAAAAACTGTTTTTT. This encodes CASSYLQGRGSEKLFF.